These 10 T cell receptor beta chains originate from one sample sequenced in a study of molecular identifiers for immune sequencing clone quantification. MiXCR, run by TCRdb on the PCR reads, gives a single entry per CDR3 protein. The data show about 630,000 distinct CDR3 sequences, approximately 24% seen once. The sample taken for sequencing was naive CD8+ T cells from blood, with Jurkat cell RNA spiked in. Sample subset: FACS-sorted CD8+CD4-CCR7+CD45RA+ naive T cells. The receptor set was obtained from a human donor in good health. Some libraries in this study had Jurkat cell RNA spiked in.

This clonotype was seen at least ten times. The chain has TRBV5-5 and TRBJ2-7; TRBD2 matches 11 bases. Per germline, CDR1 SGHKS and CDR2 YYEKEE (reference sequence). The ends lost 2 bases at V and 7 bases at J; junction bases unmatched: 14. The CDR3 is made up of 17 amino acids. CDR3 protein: CASSFTLSGTSGLEQYF. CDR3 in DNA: TGTGCCAGCAGCTTCACCCTATCCGGGACTAGCGGACTGGAGCAGTACTTC.

This chain's CDR3 is CASSSGQAAYEQYF. The CDR3 coding sequence is TGTGCCAGCAGCTCCGGACAGGCGGCCTACGAGCAGTACTTC. The V and J genes are TRBV7-2 and TRBJ2-7, with 7 bases aligning to TRBD1. The germline V gene has CDR1 SGHTA and CDR2 FQGNSA. After removal of 4 bases from V and 2 bases from J, the junction contained 5 bases not matched to a gene. The CDR3 runs 14 residues.

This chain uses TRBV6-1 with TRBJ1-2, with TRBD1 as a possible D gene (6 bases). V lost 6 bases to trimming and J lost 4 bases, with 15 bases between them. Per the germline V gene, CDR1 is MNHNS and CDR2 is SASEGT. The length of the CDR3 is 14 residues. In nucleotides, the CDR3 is TGTGCCAGCAGCGCAGGGGCAGGGTTCTATGGCTACACCTTC. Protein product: CASSAGAGFYGYTF.

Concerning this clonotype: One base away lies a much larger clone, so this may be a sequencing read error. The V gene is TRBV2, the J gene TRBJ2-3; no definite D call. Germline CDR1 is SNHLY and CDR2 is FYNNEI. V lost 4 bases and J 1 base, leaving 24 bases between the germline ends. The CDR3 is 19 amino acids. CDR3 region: CASSVAASPKTIGTDTQYF. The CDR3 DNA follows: TGTGCCAGCAGTGTCGCGGCTTCCCCAAAAACGATAGGCACAGATACGCAGTATTTT. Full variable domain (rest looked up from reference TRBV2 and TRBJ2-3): EPEVTQTPSHQVTQMGQEVILRCVPISNHLYFYWYRQILGQKVEFLVSFYNNEISEKSEIFDDQFSVERPDGSNFTLKIRSTKLEDSAMYFCASSVAASPKTIGTDTQYFGPGTRLTVL.

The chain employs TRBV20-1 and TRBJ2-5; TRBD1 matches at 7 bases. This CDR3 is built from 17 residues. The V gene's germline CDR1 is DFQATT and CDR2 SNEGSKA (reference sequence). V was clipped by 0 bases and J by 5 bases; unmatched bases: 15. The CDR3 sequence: CSARDSPPGQVYETQYF. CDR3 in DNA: TGCAGTGCTAGAGATTCCCCGCCCGGACAGGTGTACGAGACCCAGTACTTC.

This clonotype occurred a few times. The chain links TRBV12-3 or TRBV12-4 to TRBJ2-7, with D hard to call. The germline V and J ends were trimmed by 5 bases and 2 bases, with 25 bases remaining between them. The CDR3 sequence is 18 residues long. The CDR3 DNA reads TGTGCCAGCAGTGCCCAAACCCCCGCGGCCGCTCTGGCCTACGAGCAGTACTTC. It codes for CASSAQTPAAALAYEQYF.

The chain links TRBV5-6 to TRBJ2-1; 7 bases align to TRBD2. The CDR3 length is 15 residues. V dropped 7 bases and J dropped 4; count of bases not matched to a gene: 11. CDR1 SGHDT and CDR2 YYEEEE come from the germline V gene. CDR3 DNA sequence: TGTGCCAGCGGTGCCCCGGGACTACGATACAATGAGCAGTTCTTC. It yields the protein CASGAPGLRYNEQFF.

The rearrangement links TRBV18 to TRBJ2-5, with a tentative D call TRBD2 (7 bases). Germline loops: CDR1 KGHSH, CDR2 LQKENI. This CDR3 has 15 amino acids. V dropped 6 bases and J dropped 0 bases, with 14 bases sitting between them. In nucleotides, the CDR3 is TGTGCCAGCTCGTCAGGGGAGGGTCACCAAGAGACCCAGTACTTC. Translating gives CASSSGEGHQETQYF.

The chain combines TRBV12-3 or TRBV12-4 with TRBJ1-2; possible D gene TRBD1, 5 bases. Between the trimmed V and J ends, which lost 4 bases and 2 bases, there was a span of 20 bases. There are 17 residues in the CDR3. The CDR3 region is CASSYVVWGRNNYGYTF. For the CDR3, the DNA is TGTGCCAGCAGTTACGTTGTTTGGGGACGGAACAACTATGGCTACACCTTC.

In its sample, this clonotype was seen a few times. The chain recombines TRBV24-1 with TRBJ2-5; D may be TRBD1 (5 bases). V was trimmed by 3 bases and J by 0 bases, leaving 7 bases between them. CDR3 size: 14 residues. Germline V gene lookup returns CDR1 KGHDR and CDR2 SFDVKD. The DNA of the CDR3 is TGTGCCACCAGTGATCTCAGGGACCAAGAGACCCAGTACTTC. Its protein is CATSDLRDQETQYF.